This T cell receptor (beta chain) was captured in a study of neurological immune-mediated disorders. Germline assignment: CDR1 SGHTA and CDR2 FQGNSA. The CDR3 consists of 14 residues. Germline trimming cut 10 bases from V and 4 bases from J; bases unmatched to any gene: 9. TCRdb fed the 5' RACE reads into MiXCR, producing one record per CDR3 protein. This sample carries roughly 39,000 distinct CDR3 sequences, roughly 6.9% of them seen once, and the ten largest clones take just over 5.5%. This clonotype was recorded many times. Given a much more abundant clone one base away, this may be a read error. Material for sequencing was CD4+ T cells from blood. J is TRBJ2-7 and V is TRBV7-2; TRBD2 agrees at 11 bases. This receptor was identified in a man aged 45 to 65 in good health. CDR3 protein: CANKLAGVKYEQYF. For the CDR3, the DNA is TGTGCCAACAAACTAGCGGGAGTTAAGTACGAGCAGTACTTC.